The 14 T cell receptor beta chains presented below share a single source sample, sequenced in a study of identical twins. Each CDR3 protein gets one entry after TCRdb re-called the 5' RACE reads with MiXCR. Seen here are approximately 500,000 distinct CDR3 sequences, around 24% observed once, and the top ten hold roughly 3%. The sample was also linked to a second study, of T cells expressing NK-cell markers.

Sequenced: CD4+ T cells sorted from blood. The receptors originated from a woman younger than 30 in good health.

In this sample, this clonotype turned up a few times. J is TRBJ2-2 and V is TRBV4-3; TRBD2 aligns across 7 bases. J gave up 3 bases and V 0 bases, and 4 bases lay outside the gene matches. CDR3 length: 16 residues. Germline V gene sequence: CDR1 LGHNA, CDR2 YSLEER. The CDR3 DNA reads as TGCGCCAGCAGCCAAGATTCGGCGGGAGACACCGGGGAGCTGTTTTTT. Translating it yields CASSQDSAGDTGELFF.

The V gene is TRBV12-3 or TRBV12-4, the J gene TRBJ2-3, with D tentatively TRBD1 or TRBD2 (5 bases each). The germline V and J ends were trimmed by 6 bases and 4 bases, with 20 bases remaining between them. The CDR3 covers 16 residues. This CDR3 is CASRPPMGRGPDTQYF. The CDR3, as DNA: TGTGCCAGCAGACCCCCTATGGGACGTGGACCAGATACGCAGTATTTT.

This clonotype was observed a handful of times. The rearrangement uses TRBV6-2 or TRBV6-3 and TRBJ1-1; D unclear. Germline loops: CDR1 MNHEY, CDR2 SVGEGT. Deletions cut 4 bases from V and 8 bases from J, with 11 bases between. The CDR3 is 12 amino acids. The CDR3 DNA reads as TGTGCCAGCAGTTTTCGGACTAACGAAGCTTTCTTT. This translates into CASSFRTNEAFF.

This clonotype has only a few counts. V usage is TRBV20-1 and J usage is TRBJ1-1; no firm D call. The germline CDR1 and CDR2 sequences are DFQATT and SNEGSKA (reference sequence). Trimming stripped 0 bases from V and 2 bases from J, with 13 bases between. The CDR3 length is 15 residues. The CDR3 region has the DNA TGCAGTGCTAGAGATGGCTTAGAACCCAACACTGAAGCTTTCTTT. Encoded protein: CSARDGLEPNTEAFF.

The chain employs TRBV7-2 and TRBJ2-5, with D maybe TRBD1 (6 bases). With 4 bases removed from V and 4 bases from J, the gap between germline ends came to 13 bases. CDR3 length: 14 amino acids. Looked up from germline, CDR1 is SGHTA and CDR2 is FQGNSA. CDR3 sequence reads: CASSSGPGVETQYF. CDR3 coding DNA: TGTGCCAGCAGCTCCGGGCCAGGGGTAGAGACCCAGTACTTC. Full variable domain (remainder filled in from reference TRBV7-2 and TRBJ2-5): GAGVSQSPSNKVTEKGKDVELRCDPISGHTALYWYRQSLGQGLEFLIYFQGNSAPDKSGLPSDRFSAERTGGSVSTLTIQRTQQEDSAVYLCASSSGPGVETQYFGPGTRLLVL.

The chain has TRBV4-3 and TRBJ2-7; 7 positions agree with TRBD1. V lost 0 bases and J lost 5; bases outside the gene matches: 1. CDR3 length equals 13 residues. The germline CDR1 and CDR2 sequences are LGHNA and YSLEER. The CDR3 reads CASSQEQGNEQYF. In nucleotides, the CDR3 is TGCGCCAGCAGCCAAGAACAGGGGAACGAGCAGTACTTC.

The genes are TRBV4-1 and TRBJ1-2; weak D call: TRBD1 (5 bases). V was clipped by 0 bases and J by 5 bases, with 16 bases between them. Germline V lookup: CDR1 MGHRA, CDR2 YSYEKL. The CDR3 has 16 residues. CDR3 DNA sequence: TGCGCCAGCAGCCAAGATAGTCAGGGAAGACCTTATGGCTACACCTTC. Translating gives CASSQDSQGRPYGYTF.

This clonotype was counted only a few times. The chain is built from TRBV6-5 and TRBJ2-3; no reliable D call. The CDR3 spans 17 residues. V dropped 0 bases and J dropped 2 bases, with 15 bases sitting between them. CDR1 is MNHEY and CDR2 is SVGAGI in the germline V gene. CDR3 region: CASSYSPPDGATDTQYF. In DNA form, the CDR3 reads TGTGCCAGCAGTTACTCCCCCCCGGATGGCGCCACAGATACGCAGTATTTT.

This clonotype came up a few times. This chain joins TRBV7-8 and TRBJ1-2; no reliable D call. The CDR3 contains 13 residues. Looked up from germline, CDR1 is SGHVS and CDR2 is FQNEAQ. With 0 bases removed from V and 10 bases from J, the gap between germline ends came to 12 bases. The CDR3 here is CASSLAGEVAYTF. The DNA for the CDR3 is TGTGCCAGCAGCTTAGCTGGGGAGGTGGCCTACACCTTC.

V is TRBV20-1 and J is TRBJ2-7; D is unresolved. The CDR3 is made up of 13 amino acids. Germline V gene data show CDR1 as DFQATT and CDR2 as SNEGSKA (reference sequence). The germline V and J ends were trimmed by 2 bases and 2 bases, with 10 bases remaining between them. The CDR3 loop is CSARRVGAYEQYF. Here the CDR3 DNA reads TGCAGTGCTAGACGGGTAGGAGCCTACGAGCAGTACTTC.

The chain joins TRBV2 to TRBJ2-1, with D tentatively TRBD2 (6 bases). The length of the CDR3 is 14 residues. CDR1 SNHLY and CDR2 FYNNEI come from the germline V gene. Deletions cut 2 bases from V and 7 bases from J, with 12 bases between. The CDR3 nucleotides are TGTGCCAGCAGTGAAAGGCGGGAAGAGAATGAGCAGTTCTTC. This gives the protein CASSERREENEQFF.

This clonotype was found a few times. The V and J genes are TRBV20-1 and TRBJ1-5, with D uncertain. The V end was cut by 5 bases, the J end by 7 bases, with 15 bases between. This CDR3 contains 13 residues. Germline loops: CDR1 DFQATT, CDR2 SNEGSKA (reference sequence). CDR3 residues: CSALLGGEQPQHF. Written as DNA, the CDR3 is TGCAGTGCTCTTTTGGGCGGAGAGCAGCCCCAGCATTTT.

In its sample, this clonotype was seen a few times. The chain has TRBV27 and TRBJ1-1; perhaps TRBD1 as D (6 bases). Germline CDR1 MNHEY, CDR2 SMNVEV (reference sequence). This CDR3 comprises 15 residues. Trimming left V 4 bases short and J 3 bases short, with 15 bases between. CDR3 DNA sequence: TGTGCCAGCAGTTCCCATACCAGGGGTCACACTGAAGCTTTCTTT. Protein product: CASSSHTRGHTEAFF.

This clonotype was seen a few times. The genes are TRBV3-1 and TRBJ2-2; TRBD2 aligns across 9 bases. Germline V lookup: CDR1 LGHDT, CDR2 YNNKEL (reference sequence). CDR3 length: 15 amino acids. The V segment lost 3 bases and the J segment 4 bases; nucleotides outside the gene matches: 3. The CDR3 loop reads CASSHHSGSTGELFF. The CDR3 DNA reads TGTGCCAGCAGCCATCATAGCGGGAGCACCGGGGAGCTGTTTTTT.